Sequencing of this T cell receptor (beta chain) was carried out in a study of OX40 agonist ivuxolimab in advanced cancers. Notes on the study in general: Clones of CD4+ and CD8+ blood T cells grew by week 6 at doses of 0.1 to 3.0 mg/kg.

This clone was counted only a few times. Its target is unknown. Clones were sequenced by immunoSEQ multiplex PCR, and TCRdb holds only the in-frame ones, with some missing. The sample lists around 80,000 clones; about 90% were seen once. The clonotype was recovered from an adult with an advanced solid tumor such as melanoma, head and neck, liver or kidney cancer. The specimen was CD4+ or CD8+ T cells sorted from blood, collected in a trial of the OX40 agonist ivuxolimab.

CDR3 nucleotides: TGTGCCAGTAGTAGCTCTACGAACACTGAAGCTTTCTTT. It encodes CASSSSTNTEAFF. The chain recombines TRBV19 with TRBJ1-1; D remains unclear. The germline gives CDR1 LNHDA, CDR2 SQIVND (reference sequence). Trimming removed 4 bases at V and 1 base at J, with 7 bases between. CDR3 length equals 13 residues.